This TCR beta chain originates from a study of identifying expanded T cells in peripheral blood. Worth noting for this clone: The junction shows a germline mismatch at one end, possibly a read error.

Germline CDR1 SNHLY, CDR2 FYNNEI. The CDR3 is 15 residues long. The data were produced by immunoSEQ multiplex PCR, yet TCRdb's version contains in-frame clones alone and is incomplete. The data hold nearly 60,000 clones, with more than 70% observed a single time. What was sequenced was blood. The V call is TRBV2, the J call TRBJ2-7; TRBD1 matches at 8 bases. The source of this sequence is a person aged 18-70 years in good health. The CDR3, as DNA: TGTGCCAGCGTCCCCTCAGAGGACAGGGTTCGATTAACGTGGTTC. Its translation is CASVPSEDRVRLTWF.